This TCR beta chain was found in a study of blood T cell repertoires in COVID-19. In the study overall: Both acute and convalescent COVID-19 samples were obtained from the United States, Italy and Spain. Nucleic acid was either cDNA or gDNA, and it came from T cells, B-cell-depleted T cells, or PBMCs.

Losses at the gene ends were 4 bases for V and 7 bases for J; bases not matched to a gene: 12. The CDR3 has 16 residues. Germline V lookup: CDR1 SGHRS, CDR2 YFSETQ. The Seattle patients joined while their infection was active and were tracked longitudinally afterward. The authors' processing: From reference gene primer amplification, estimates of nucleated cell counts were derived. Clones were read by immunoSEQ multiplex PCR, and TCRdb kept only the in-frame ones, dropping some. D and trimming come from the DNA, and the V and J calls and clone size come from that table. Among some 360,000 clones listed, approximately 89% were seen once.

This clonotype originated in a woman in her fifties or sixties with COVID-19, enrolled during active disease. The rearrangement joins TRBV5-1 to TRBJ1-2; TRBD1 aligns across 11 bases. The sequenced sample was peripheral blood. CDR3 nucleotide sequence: TGCGCCAGCAGCCAGGGACAGGGGGTACAGAGAGGTGGCTACACCTTC. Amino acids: CASSQGQGVQRGGYTF.